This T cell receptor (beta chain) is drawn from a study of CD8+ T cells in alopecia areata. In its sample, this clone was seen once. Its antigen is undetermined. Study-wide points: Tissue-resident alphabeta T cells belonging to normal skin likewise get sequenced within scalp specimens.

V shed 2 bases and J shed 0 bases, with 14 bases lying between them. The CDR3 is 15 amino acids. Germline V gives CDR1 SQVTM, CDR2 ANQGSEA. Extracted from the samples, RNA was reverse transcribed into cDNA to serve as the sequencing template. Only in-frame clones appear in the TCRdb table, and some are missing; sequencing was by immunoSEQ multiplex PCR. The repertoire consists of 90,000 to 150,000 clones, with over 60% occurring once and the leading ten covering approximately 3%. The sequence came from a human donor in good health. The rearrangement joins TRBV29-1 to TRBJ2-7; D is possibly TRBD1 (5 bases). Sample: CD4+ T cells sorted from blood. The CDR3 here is CSVESGQGFSYEQYF. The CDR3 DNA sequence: TGCAGCGTTGAAAGTGGGCAGGGTTTCTCCTACGAGCAGTACTTC.